This TCR beta chain was obtained from a study of radiation and T cells in renal cell carcinoma (dated by TCRdb to the early 2020s). General notes on the study: A total of 50 or so samples underwent TCR beta sequencing, made up of about 25 tumors and roughly 27 peripheral blood samples. The final blood draw was performed at 4 weeks after radiation, at the same time as nephrectomy. Across all 55 or so samples, several million unique CDR3 nucleotide sequences encoding 2,658,974 unique CDR3 amino acid sequences were identified. Beyond this particular receptor, the publication reports: Top tumor clonotypes rose in blood from baseline to 2 weeks post-radiation, then contracted by 4 weeks, suggesting transient expansion of tumor-resident clones. Because pretreatment tumor biopsies were not available, the baseline intratumoral presence of clonotypes could not be determined. Dynamics of the blood repertoire were not tracked past 4 weeks after treatment. Effects of radiation dose or scheduling on the TCR repertoire could not be addressed with the single-armed trial design.

TCR beta libraries were generated from genomic DNA with the immunoSEQ kit, following the manufacturer's recommendations. For library preparation, a first multiplex PCR was performed with proprietary primers, followed by a second PCR in which unique barcodes were added, and bead cleanups were performed after each round. A kit-provided positive control reaction and a negative control reaction were included in every sample batch. The final libraries were assessed on an Agilent 4200 TapeStation D1000 ScreenTape, pooled by volume, and quantified by qPCR. Sequencing was performed on an Illumina NextSeq500 using a MidOutput 150-cycle cartridge, with 156 Read1 cycles, 15 Index1 cycles, and the kit custom primers. The pooled library was loaded at about 1 pM, with a roughly 19% PhiX control spiked in. The published analysis was carried out like this. Vendor-processed data were analyzed in R, and a clonotype was defined as all T cells sharing the same CDR3 nucleotide sequence. For clone abundance analyses, frequencies were normalized to the 10,000 most abundant clones in each sample. Public T cell clones, which averaged fewer than five per sample, were excluded before analysis. An abundance difference of at least 32-fold between compartments was the criterion for calling clonotypes tumor-enriched or baseline blood-enriched. A beta-binomial differential abundance model was applied to find clonotypes that expanded or contracted between blood time points. Similarity between tumor and blood repertoires was quantified using the Baroni-Urbani and Buser coefficient, and groups were compared with two-tailed Wilcoxon tests in R. What TCRdb holds here is the immuneACCESS table cut down to in-frame rearrangements. Part of the clones is not present; checked against another copy, under half of the missing clones reflect an unresolved V gene, and the others are unexplained. Clone size and V and J calls were adopted from that table, with D and trimming inferred from the DNA. The sample includes roughly 82,000 clones, with about 89% observed a single time. The leading ten clones occupy 5% to 7.5% of the sample.

Per the publication, the time point label means: blood 4 weeks post-SBRT, at nephrectomy. Interpreted using the paper, the treatment or condition label stands for: 15 Gy SBRT to primary tumor, nephrectomy 4 weeks later. Samples came from a clinical trial, in which primary renal cell carcinomas received 15 Gy stereotactic body radiation therapy followed by nephrectomy 4 weeks later. To follow tumor-enriched clonotypes, peripheral blood was collected serially from radiation-treated patients at baseline and again at 2 weeks and 4 weeks after SBRT. Renal cell carcinoma with clear cell pathology was present in all patients. The QIAamp DNA Blood Mini Kit (Qiagen) was used to prepare genomic DNA for TCR sequencing. The analyses included just those samples that passed every quality control check. The junction carries 14 bases between V and J, which are trimmed by 7 bases and 8 bases respectively. CDR1 and CDR2 are drawn from the germline V gene (reference sequence): DFQATT, SNEGSKA. The CDR3 sequence holds 11 residues, the cysteine and phenylalanine included. The kept DNA is CDR3 alone, 33 bases in frame from the first base.

For this clone: The target of this receptor is not known. No base quality information exists; no much larger clone differs at one position.

This sample comprised blood, obtained from a patient whose treatment included radiotherapy and nephrectomy. The source is a woman aged 70-85 years with renal cell carcinoma. The chain joins TRBV20-1 to TRBJ1-2, with the D segment identity uncertain. The DNA sequence is as follows: TGCAGTGTCCGAGGTGGGGAGGGCTACACCTTC. It is translated as CSVRGGEGYTF.